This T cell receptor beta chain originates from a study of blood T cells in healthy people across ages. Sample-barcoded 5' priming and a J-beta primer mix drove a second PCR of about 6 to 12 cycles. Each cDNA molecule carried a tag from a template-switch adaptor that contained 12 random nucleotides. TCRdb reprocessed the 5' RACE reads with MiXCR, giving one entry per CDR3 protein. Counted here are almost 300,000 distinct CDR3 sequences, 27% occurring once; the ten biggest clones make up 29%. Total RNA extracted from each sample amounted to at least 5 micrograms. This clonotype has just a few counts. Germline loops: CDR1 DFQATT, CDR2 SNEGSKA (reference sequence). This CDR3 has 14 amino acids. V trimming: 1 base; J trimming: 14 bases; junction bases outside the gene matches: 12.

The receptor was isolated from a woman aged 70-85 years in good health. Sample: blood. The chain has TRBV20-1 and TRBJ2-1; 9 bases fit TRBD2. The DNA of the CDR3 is TGCAGTGCTAGAGCCCCGATTAGCGGGAGATCGGAGTTCTTC. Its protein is CSARAPISGRSEFF.